Following are 22 T cell receptor beta chains from one sample sequenced in a study of blood T cell repertoires in COVID-19. Sequenced by immunoSEQ multiplex PCR; TCRdb stores in-frame clones only, minus some. The repertoire holds 240,000 or so clones, with 85% to 90% as singletons. The sequencing input was PBMCs or T cells enriched from blood (not recorded which). Receptors were obtained from a man aged 45-65 years who had been exposed to COVID-19.

The chain links TRBV20-1 to TRBJ1-3; no definite D call. Deletions cut 4 bases from V and 4 bases from J, with 5 bases between. Germline V gene lookup returns CDR1 DFQATT and CDR2 SNEGSKA (reference sequence). The CDR3 extends over 11 amino acids. This chain's CDR3 is CSATEGNTIYF. CDR3 coding DNA: TGCAGTGCTACGGAGGGAAACACCATATATTTT.

This clone was counted at least ten times. The chain carries TRBV10-1 and TRBJ1-2; D is unclear. The germline V gene encodes CDR1 WNHNN and CDR2 SYGVQD (reference sequence). The CDR3 totals 13 residues. V dropped 2 bases and J dropped 7 bases, with 11 bases sitting between them. CDR3 protein: CASSERRASGYTF. The CDR3 DNA reads TGCGCCAGCAGTGAGAGGCGGGCCTCTGGCTACACCTTC.

CDR3 residues: CASRARTNEKLFF. Here the CDR3 DNA reads TGTGCCAGCAGAGCGAGAACTAATGAAAAACTGTTTTTT. J is TRBJ1-4 and V is TRBV6-5; D gene uncertain. The V end was cut by 6 bases, the J end by 1 base, with 6 bases between. Per the germline V gene, CDR1 is MNHEY and CDR2 is SVGAGI. The CDR3 sequence is 13 residues long.

This chain connects TRBV7-2 to TRBJ1-1, with 9 bases aligning to TRBD1. V shed 6 bases, J shed 3 bases, and the junction held 8 bases outside the gene matches. This CDR3 spans 15 amino acids. CDR1 and CDR2 from the germline V gene are SGHTA and FQGNSA. The CDR3 DNA sequence: TGTGCCAGCAGGCTAGTACAGGGGGCCTACACTGAAGCTTTCTTT. Translating it yields CASRLVQGAYTEAFF.

The CDR3 DNA follows: TGCGCCAGCAGCTTGAAGGGAGATTACGAGCAGTACTTC. Translating it yields CASSLKGDYEQYF. The rearrangement links TRBV5-1 to TRBJ2-7, with D possibly TRBD2 on 5 matching bases. This CDR3 is built from 13 residues. The V gene's germline CDR1 is SGHRS and CDR2 YFSETQ. Trimming took 1 base from V and 4 from J, leaving 9 bases between them.

This clone was recorded once. Here the CDR3 DNA reads TGTGCCAGCAGCTTAGGTGGGCGGGATCCCCAGCATTTT. Protein product: CASSLGGRDPQHF. The chain links TRBV13 to TRBJ1-5; the D is unclear. Germline-derived CDR1 and CDR2 are PRHDT and FYEKMQ (reference sequence). CDR3 size: 13 residues. Trimming removed 0 bases at V and 10 bases at J, with 10 bases between.

The J gene is TRBJ2-5, the V gene TRBV2; 8 nucleotides line up with TRBD2. The CDR3 has 13 residues. Per the germline V gene, CDR1 is SNHLY and CDR2 is FYNNEI. V shed 6 bases, J shed 4 bases, and the junction held 4 bases outside the gene matches. The DNA for the CDR3 is TGTGCCAGCAGCCGGGGGGGCCGAGAGACCCAGTACTTC. This encodes CASSRGGRETQYF.

The chain links TRBV6-5 to TRBJ1-2; 8 positions match TRBD1. Germline V gene lookup returns CDR1 MNHEY and CDR2 SVGAGI. J was trimmed by 7 bases and V by 6 bases; bases with no gene match: 7. This CDR3 spans 13 amino acids. The chain's CDR3 is CASRFQGARGYTF. DNA for the CDR3: TGTGCCAGCAGGTTCCAGGGGGCGCGTGGCTACACCTTC.

This chain joins TRBV4-1 and TRBJ1-2, with 9 bases fitting TRBD1. V lost 1 base, J lost 7 bases, and 10 bases stayed unmatched. Germline CDR1 is MGHRA and CDR2 is YSYEKL. The CDR3 loop spans 16 amino acids. DNA for the CDR3: TGCGCCAGCAGCCAAGCTCCCCCAGGACAGGGGAGTGGCTACACCTTC. Encoded protein: CASSQAPPGQGSGYTF.

The gene calls are TRBV2 and TRBJ1-1; possible D gene TRBD1, 6 bases. Germline V lookup: CDR1 SNHLY, CDR2 FYNNEI. The ends were cut back, 4 bases at V and 7 bases at J, with 7 bases in the middle. CDR3 length: 11 amino acids. The CDR3 reads CASSVDSEAFF. The DNA of the CDR3 is TGTGCCAGCAGTGTGGACAGTGAAGCTTTCTTT.

This rearrangement joins TRBV5-6 to TRBJ1-5; 8 bases line up with TRBD1. Trimming at V came to 3 bases and at J to 0 bases, leaving 5 bases not matched to a gene. The CDR3 is 16 residues long. CDR1 is SGHDT and CDR2 is YYEEEE in the germline V gene. The CDR3 spells CASSSRQGYSNQPQHF. The CDR3 DNA reads as TGTGCCAGCAGCTCCAGACAGGGGTATAGCAATCAGCCCCAGCATTTT.

V and J are TRBV29-1 and TRBJ1-4, with 8 positions matching TRBD1. J was trimmed by 8 bases and V by 4 bases; bases with no gene match: 12. CDR1 is SQVTM, CDR2 ANQGSEA, per germline. The CDR3 length is 15 residues. CDR3 sequence: CSVGGQGAEIEKLFF. In nucleotides, the CDR3 is TGCAGCGTTGGAGGGCAGGGGGCGGAGATCGAAAAACTGTTTTTT. Supplemented by reference TRBV29-1 and TRBJ1-4, the full variable domain reads SAVISQKPSRDICQRGTSLTIQCQVDSQVTMMFWYRQQPGQSLTLIATANQGSEATYESGFVIDKFPISRPNLTFSTLTVSNMSPEDSSIYLCSVGGQGAEIEKLFFGSGTQLSVL.

This clone occurred a few times. The chain has TRBV5-1 and TRBJ1-6; D remains ambiguous. Trimming left V 0 bases short and J 7 bases short, with 11 bases between. The CDR3 runs to 15 residues. Germline lookup yields CDR1 SGHRS and CDR2 YFSETQ. CDR3 in DNA: TGCGCCAGCAGCTTGGATCCCGCGGGAAATTCACCCCTCCACTTT. The encoded protein is CASSLDPAGNSPLHF.

The chain uses TRBV29-1 and TRBJ1-5; D may be TRBD1 (6 bases). The CDR3 is 14 residues long. Germline V gene sequence: CDR1 SQVTM, CDR2 ANQGSEA. V was clipped by 4 bases and J by 6 bases, with 16 bases between them. DNA for the CDR3: TGCAGCGTTGGCGGGCAGGGGTTGGGTCAGCCCCAGCATTTT. The encoded protein is CSVGGQGLGQPQHF.

This clone was recorded only once. J is TRBJ2-5 and V is TRBV5-1; D call uncertain. This CDR3 has 17 amino acids. Trimming pared 1 base from V and 5 bases from J, leaving 21 bases between. CDR1 is SGHRS and CDR2 is YFSETQ in the germline V gene. This CDR3 is CASSLSPLGGGGETQYF. DNA for the CDR3: TGCGCCAGCAGCTTGTCCCCCCTCGGTGGCGGTGGGGAGACCCAGTACTTC.

The gene calls are TRBV10-3 and TRBJ1-5; 9 bases agree with TRBD1. Germline V gives CDR1 ENHRY, CDR2 SYGVKD. After removal of 4 bases from V and 6 bases from J, the junction contained 7 bases not matched to a gene. This CDR3 has 15 residues. The CDR3 spells CAISGDRDIIQPQHF. The DNA of the CDR3 is TGTGCCATCAGTGGGGACAGGGACATCATTCAGCCCCAGCATTTT.

This chain connects TRBV28 to TRBJ1-1; TRBD1 matches 9 bases. Trimming cost V 5 bases and J 3 bases; bases outside gene matches: 13. Germline V gene lookup returns CDR1 MDHEN and CDR2 SYDVKM. The CDR3 contains 17 residues. This CDR3 is CASSQSRDRVVHTEAFF. Written as DNA, the CDR3 is TGTGCCAGCAGTCAGTCCCGGGACAGGGTTGTTCACACTGAAGCTTTCTTT.

The chain employs TRBV5-5 and TRBJ1-2; no definite D call. The germline V gene has CDR1 SGHKS and CDR2 YYEKEE (reference sequence). Trimming removed 2 bases from V and 3 bases from J, with 11 bases in between. The length of the CDR3 is 14 residues. CDR3 in amino acids: CASSLGGEYYGYTF. The CDR3 nucleotides read TGTGCCAGCAGCTTAGGAGGCGAATACTATGGCTACACCTTC.

The V gene is TRBV7-8, the J gene TRBJ1-4, with D tentatively TRBD1 (6 bases). Germline V lookup: CDR1 SGHVS, CDR2 FQNEAQ. CDR3 length equals 16 residues. V shed 6 bases and J shed 0 bases, with 14 bases lying between them. The CDR3: CASRALGAATNEKLFF. CDR3 DNA: TGTGCCAGCAGGGCCTTGGGGGCGGCAACTAATGAAAAACTGTTTTTT.

The chain combines TRBV7-3 with TRBJ2-2; the D gene is possibly TRBD1 (5 bases). The length of the CDR3 is 14 residues. The V gene lost 3 bases and the J gene lost 1 base, with 6 bases spanning the gap. Germline V lookup: CDR1 SGHTA, CDR2 FQGTGA. The CDR3 DNA reads TGTGCCAGCAGCTTGGGGCAGAACACCGGGGAGCTGTTTTTT. It is translated as CASSLGQNTGELFF.

The CDR3: CATSDTTGGKNYGYTF. CDR3 DNA: TGTGCCACCAGTGACACCACAGGGGGGAAGAACTATGGCTACACCTTC. The chain carries TRBV24-1 and TRBJ1-2; 8 bases align to TRBD1. From germline, CDR1 is KGHDR and CDR2 SFDVKD. This CDR3 spans 16 amino acids. Trimming took 4 bases from V and 2 from J; bases not matched to a gene: 8.

The V call is TRBV7-8, the J call TRBJ2-1, with D hard to call. The germline CDR1 and CDR2 sequences are SGHVS and FQNEAQ. The CDR3 runs to 13 residues. V lost 1 base, J lost 7 bases, and 8 bases lay in between. The CDR3 nucleotides read TGTGCCAGCAGCTTAGATTCGCGAAATGAGCAGTTCTTC. Its translation: CASSLDSRNEQFF.